This TCR beta chain was sequenced in a study of persistence of HIV-infected CD4 T cells. V was trimmed by 5 bases and J by 5 bases, leaving 16 bases between them. The length of the CDR3 is 14 residues. The germline V gene encodes CDR1 SGHNT and CDR2 YYREEE (reference sequence). Worth noting for this clone: Its matching antigen is unknown.

Regarding the study as a whole: TCR oligoclonality correlated with proviral oligoclonality in the same sorted populations.

The stimulus was an HIV-1 Gag 15-mer peptide pool, 0.9 to 1 ug/peptide/mL. CD40L/CD69 double-negative CD45RO-high memory CD4+ T cells were collected. Undetectable plasma HIV-1 RNA below 50 copies/mL lasted at least 4 years. The immunoSEQ assay was version 4, run in survey mode. TCRdb's copy holds only in-frame clones and misses some; the assay was immunoSEQ multiplex PCR. The table includes tens of thousands of clones, roughly four fifths detected once. Source: CD4+ T cells sorted from PBMCs after 18-hour stimulation, taken from a patient who received antiretroviral therapy. This chain joins TRBV5-4 and TRBJ2-5; D call uncertain. The clonotype comes from an adult woman with HIV who was CMV-seropositive. CDR3 nucleotide sequence: TGTGCCAGCAGTGATGCCCAGACTTTGGAGACCCAGTACTTC. This sequence encodes CASSDAQTLETQYF.